This is a list of T cell receptor beta chains from one sample in a study of blood T cell repertoires in COVID-19. The repertoire was sequenced with immunoSEQ multiplex PCR; TCRdb's copy has only in-frame clones and lacks some. The data show roughly 180,000 clones, with approximately 81% seen just once and less than 20% held by the top ten. The source material was PBMCs or T cells enriched from blood (not recorded which). These receptors all come from a man in his 60s who had recovered from COVID-19. Both conserved end residues are part of each CDR3. D genes are given only for firm matches. Clone size is stated in some rows and not others, as once, few, many or a class when expanded.

v_call,j_call,d_call,clone_size,cdr3_nt,cdr3_aa
TRBV12-5,TRBJ1-5,NA,once,TGTGCTAGCGCCCCGGGGAGAAATCAGCCCCAGCATTTT,CASAPGRNQPQHF
TRBV5-5,TRBJ2-1,TRBD1,NA,TGTGCCAGCAGTTTACAGGGGGCCATGTACAATGAGCAGTTCTTC,CASSLQGAMYNEQFF
TRBV29-1,TRBJ1-1,NA,NA,TGCAGCGTTGAGGTCAATCGGGAAGCTTTCTTT,CSVEVNREAFF
TRBV7-8,TRBJ2-2,TRBD1,NA,TGTGCCAGCAGCTCGAGCGACAGGGTTGGCACCGGGGAGCTGTTTTTT,CASSSSDRVGTGELFF
TRBV6-5,TRBJ2-7,NA,NA,TGTGCCAGCAGTTACCGGGACAAAACCTACGAGCAGTACTTC,CASSYRDKTYEQYF
TRBV7-3,TRBJ2-3,NA,once,TGTGCCAGCAGCTTAAATAGCGGCCGCACAGATACGCAGTATTTT,CASSLNSGRTDTQYF
TRBV19,TRBJ2-3,NA,NA,TGTGCCAGTAGTCTCACCGGGATGCAATTTGCGCAGTATTTT,CASSLTGMQFAQYF
TRBV12-3/TRBV12-4,TRBJ2-3,NA,NA,TGTGCCAGCAGTCGGGACACCTCAGATACGCAGTATTTT,CASSRDTSDTQYF
TRBV7-2,TRBJ1-6,TRBD1,NA,TGTGCCAGCAGCGAGACAGGGTCTGGTTCACCCCTCCACTTT,CASSETGSGSPLHF
TRBV5-6,TRBJ2-1,NA,NA,TGTGCCAGCAGCTTGCCTCATCTAGGGAGGGGGGAGCAGTTCTTC,CASSLPHLGRGEQFF
TRBV28,TRBJ1-3,NA,NA,TGTGCCAGCAGTATCACCCTTTTGAGGGGGATCTCTGGAAACACCATATATTTT,CASSITLLRGISGNTIYF
TRBV6-5,TRBJ2-5,NA,NA,TGTGCCAGCACCAGAGGGGGGACCCAGTACTTC,CASTRGGTQYF
TRBV9,TRBJ2-2,TRBD2,NA,TGTGCCAGCAGCGGGAGCGGGATGGACACCGGGGAGCTGTTTTTT,CASSGSGMDTGELFF
TRBV7-2,TRBJ1-3,TRBD1,once,TGTGCCAGCAGCCCTCGGACAGGGGGAAACACCATATATTTT,CASSPRTGGNTIYF
TRBV25-1,TRBJ2-3,NA,NA,TGTGCCAGCAGTGAATATTTCGGCGGAGATACGCAGTATTTT,CASSEYFGGDTQYF
TRBV7-8,TRBJ2-2,TRBD2,NA,TGTGCCAGCGATAAGGTAGCGGGAGTGGAGACCGGGGAGCTGTTTTTT,CASDKVAGVETGELFF
TRBV28,TRBJ1-6,NA,once,TGTGCCAGCAGTTTCCCCGCCGGGAATGGGGATTCACCCCTCCACTTT,CASSFPAGNGDSPLHF